Sequencing of this TCR beta chain was carried out in a study of response to subunit inactivated influenza vaccine. This clonotype turned up a few times. Germline V gene sequence: CDR1 LGHNA, CDR2 YNFKEQ. V was cut by 4 bases and J by 4 bases, with 19 bases left in between. The CDR3 has 16 amino acids. TCRdb passed the RT-PCR reads through MiXCR, listing each CDR3 protein once. The sample has around 200,000 distinct CDR3 sequences, around 9% seen once; the top ten hold approximately 11%. The receptor's source is a man aged 50 or older who received an inactivated influenza vaccine. Sequences were derived from non-naive T cells sorted from PBMCs, sampled on the day of vaccination. The chain employs TRBV4-2 and TRBJ2-5; D could derive from TRBD1 or TRBD2 (6 bases each). CDR3: CASSPREAEGVETQYF. Here the CDR3 DNA reads TGTGCCAGCAGCCCAAGGGAAGCGGAGGGGGTAGAGACCCAGTACTTC.